This T cell receptor (beta chain) was obtained from a study of shared T cell receptors in the human thymus. Method: immunoSEQ multiplex PCR; TCRdb's copy keeps in-frame clones and lacks some. This sample yields roughly 560,000 clones, of which around 78% are seen a single time; around 0.013% belongs to the top ten. V lost 5 bases and J lost 2, with 15 bases in between. This CDR3 contains 15 residues. The germline V gene encodes CDR1 SEHNR and CDR2 FQNEAQ (reference sequence). This sample also belongs to another study, concerning human thymus T cells.

This chain connects TRBV7-9 to TRBJ2-5, with D possibly being TRBD2 (6 bases). Sequenced: thymocytes. The TCR was taken from a boy in the first two years of life with a congenital heart defect. This CDR3 reads CASSLTGTLQETQYF. The CDR3 bases are TGTGCCAGCAGCCTGACCGGGACTCTTCAAGAGACCCAGTACTTC.